The 17 T cell receptor beta chains presented below share a single source sample, sequenced in a study of shared T cell receptors in the human thymus. This table comes from immunoSEQ multiplex PCR, and its TCRdb copy is limited to in-frame clones, with some not included. The sample carries 500,000 to 550,000 clones, around 82% recorded once. This same sample was also part of a study on human thymus T cells.

Sample: thymocytes. The receptors were sampled from a boy in the first two years of life with a congenital heart defect.

The chain has TRBV19 and TRBJ1-5; TRBD1 agrees at 10 bases. CDR3 size: 16 residues. V gave up 3 bases and J gave up 4 bases; unmatched junction bases: 6. CDR1 is LNHDA, CDR2 SQIVND, per germline (reference sequence). The CDR3 protein is CASSMGQGFWNQPQHF. The CDR3 bases are TGTGCCAGTAGTATGGGACAGGGGTTTTGGAATCAGCCCCAGCATTTT.

The chain recombines TRBV28 with TRBJ1-4, with D perhaps matching TRBD1 (6 bases). The length of the CDR3 is 15 residues. Germline V gene data show CDR1 as MDHEN and CDR2 as SYDVKM. The V end lost 3 bases, the J end lost 3 bases, and 11 bases lay between the germline ends. The CDR3 loop reads CASSFQGRANEKLFF. The CDR3 bases are TGTGCCAGCAGTTTTCAGGGGCGAGCTAATGAAAAACTGTTTTTT. The variable domain in full, with the rest retrieved from reference TRBV28 and TRBJ1-4, is DVKVTQSSRYLVKRTGEKVFLECVQDMDHENMFWYRQDPGLGLRLIYFSYDVKMKEKGDIPEGYSVSREKKERFSLILESASTNQTSMYLCASSFQGRANEKLFFGSGTQLSVL.

The chain couples TRBV5-6 to TRBJ2-2; 10 bases agree with TRBD2. V was clipped by 4 bases and J by 4 bases; unmatched bases: 10. The CDR3 contains 17 residues. CDR1 and CDR2 (germline): SGHDT, YYEEEE. CDR3 sequence reads: CASSKDLGLATTGELFF. Here the CDR3 DNA reads TGTGCCAGCAGCAAAGACCTGGGACTAGCGACCACCGGGGAGCTGTTTTTT.

This clone has only a few counts. The rearrangement links TRBV6-6 to TRBJ2-3; D remains ambiguous. V lost 6 bases to trimming and J lost 9 bases, with 10 bases between them. This CDR3 comprises 11 residues. Germline V gene data show CDR1 as MNHNY and CDR2 as SVGAGI (reference sequence). CDR3 nucleotide sequence: TGTGCCAGCAGCCCGGCGGAAACGCAGTATTTT. This translates into CASSPAETQYF.

For the CDR3, the DNA is TGTGCCGCCCCTAGCGGGAGCGGGGGTAATGAGCAGTTCTTC. This gives the protein CAAPSGSGGNEQFF. V usage is TRBV30 and J usage is TRBJ2-1, with 10 nucleotides matching TRBD2. Germline V gene sequence: CDR1 GTSNPN, CDR2 SVGIG (reference sequence). The CDR3 is 14 residues long. The trim removed 8 bases at V and 7 bases at J, leaving 11 bases unmatched.

The chain links TRBV10-3 to TRBJ2-1, with D perhaps matching TRBD2 (7 bases). Trimming removed 2 bases at V and 3 bases at J, with 17 bases between. This CDR3 spans 17 amino acids. Germline CDR1 and CDR2: ENHRY and SYGVKD. CDR3 nucleotides: TGTGCCATCAGTGAGCCCCGGGGGGCCCCAAACTACAATGAGCAGTTCTTC. Its translation: CAISEPRGAPNYNEQFF.

This clone was detected a few times. The chain couples TRBV5-1 to TRBJ2-7; TRBD2 matches 9 bases. This CDR3 comprises 17 residues. V shed 4 bases and J 2 bases; nucleotides not matched to a gene: 13. Per germline, CDR1 SGHRS and CDR2 YFSETQ. The chain's CDR3 is CASSHREASGDTYEQYF. The CDR3, as DNA: TGCGCCAGCAGCCACCGGGAGGCTAGCGGGGATACCTACGAGCAGTACTTC.

In this sample, this clone turned up a few times. The chain links TRBV4-3 to TRBJ2-1, with a weak D call TRBD2 (6 bases). CDR1 LGHNA and CDR2 YSLEER come from the germline V gene. Deletions cut 3 bases from V and 8 bases from J, with 14 bases between. This CDR3 spans 14 amino acids. The CDR3 DNA is TGCGCCAGCAGCCAGGGGACTTGGGTCTATGAGCAGTTCTTC. It translates to CASSQGTWVYEQFF.

V is TRBV21-1 and J is TRBJ1-2; whether TRBD1, the table's D call, matches the DNA was not checked. TRBV21-1 is a recognized pseudogene. The CDR3 loop spans 14 amino acids. As DNA, the CDR3 is TGTGCCAGCAGCACGGGACAGCCCAACTATGGCTACACCTTC. The encoded protein is CASSTGQPNYGYTF.

V and J are TRBV7-9 and TRBJ1-2, with a tentative D call TRBD1 (5 bases). The germline V gene has CDR1 SEHNR and CDR2 FQNEAQ (reference sequence). V dropped 5 bases and J dropped 0 bases, with 10 bases sitting between them. The CDR3 is 14 residues long. The CDR3 region has the DNA TGTGCCAGCAGCAGGGGCGGAGCTAACTATGGCTACACCTTC. It yields the protein CASSRGGANYGYTF.

The chain recombines TRBV4-1 with TRBJ2-7, with D possibly matching TRBD1 (5 bases). V lost 0 bases and J 1 base, leaving 16 bases between the germline ends. Germline CDR1 reads MGHRA; CDR2 reads YSYEKL. The CDR3 sequence is 17 residues long. CDR3 DNA: TGCGCCAGCAGCCAAGAAGTCGGGCAGGGAAGGTCCTACGAGCAGTACTTC. Translated: CASSQEVGQGRSYEQYF.

V and J are TRBV14 and TRBJ2-3; 15 bases are shared with TRBD2. The CDR3 spans 20 residues. The germline gives CDR1 SGHDN, CDR2 FVKESK. V gave up 3 bases and J gave up 0 bases; unmatched junction bases: 10. CDR3 nucleotides: TGTGCCAGCAGCCAGGCCCCCGGGACTAGCGGGAGGCACAGCACAGATACGCAGTATTTT. It codes for CASSQAPGTSGRHSTDTQYF.

The chain uses TRBV4-2 and TRBJ2-1, with TRBD2 matching over 10 bases. V lost 0 bases to trimming and J lost 7 bases; unmatched junction nucleotides: 3. Per the germline V gene, CDR1 is LGHNA and CDR2 is YNFKEQ. The length of the CDR3 is 15 residues. The CDR3 DNA sequence: TGTGCCAGCAGCCAAGAACCTAGCGGGAGTAATGAGCAGTTCTTC. Translated: CASSQEPSGSNEQFF.

The rearrangement uses TRBV6-1 and TRBJ2-2, with 8 bases that match TRBD2. The CDR3 loop spans 16 amino acids. Germline CDR1 reads MNHNS; CDR2 reads SASEGT. V shed 1 base, J shed 4 bases, and the junction held 5 bases outside the gene matches. In DNA, the CDR3 is TGTGCCAGCAGTGAAGGGGAGCGGGAGAGCACCGGGGAGCTGTTTTTT. This sequence encodes CASSEGERESTGELFF.

Only a few counts were recorded for this clone. The chain is built from TRBV4-3 and TRBJ2-1; D might be TRBD2 (5 bases). Germline CDR1 LGHNA, CDR2 YSLEER. V lost 0 bases, J lost 6 bases, and 18 bases lay in between. The CDR3 totals 17 residues. DNA of the CDR3: TGCGCCAGCAGCCAAGATGAGGGTCACTCCCCCTCCAATGAGCAGTTCTTC. Residues: CASSQDEGHSPSNEQFF.

The chain couples TRBV5-4 to TRBJ1-5; D is undetermined. CDR1 is SGHNT, CDR2 YYREEE, per germline (reference sequence). The CDR3 is made up of 13 amino acids. Trimming stripped 1 base from V and 5 bases from J, with 7 bases between. The DNA for the CDR3 is TGTGCCAGCAGCTTGTCACAGCATCAGCCCCAGCATTTT. This translates into CASSLSQHQPQHF.

In this sample, this clone turned up once. The chain is built from TRBV29-1 and TRBJ1-1; TRBD1 agrees at 7 bases. Trimming at V came to 5 bases and at J to 0 bases, leaving 15 bases not matched to a gene. In germline, CDR1 is SQVTM, CDR2 ANQGSEA. The CDR3 totals 17 residues. The CDR3 coding sequence is TGCAGCGTTATAATACAGGGACCAGGGGGGCTGAACACTGAAGCTTTCTTT. This encodes CSVIIQGPGGLNTEAFF.